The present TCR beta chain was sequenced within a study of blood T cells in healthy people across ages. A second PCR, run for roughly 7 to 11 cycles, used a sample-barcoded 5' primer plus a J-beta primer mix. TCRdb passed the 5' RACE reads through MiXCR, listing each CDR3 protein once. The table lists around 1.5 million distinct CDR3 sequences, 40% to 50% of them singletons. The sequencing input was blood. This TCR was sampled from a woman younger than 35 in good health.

The CDR3 protein is CSATQIAGVGNEQFF. The DNA for the CDR3 is TGCAGTGCTACCCAGATAGCGGGGGTGGGGAATGAGCAGTTCTTC. The chain recombines TRBV20-1 with TRBJ2-1; 9 bases fit TRBD2. The length of the CDR3 is 15 residues. Looked up from germline, CDR1 is DFQATT and CDR2 is SNEGSKA (reference sequence). J was trimmed by 7 bases and V by 4 bases; bases with no gene match: 11.